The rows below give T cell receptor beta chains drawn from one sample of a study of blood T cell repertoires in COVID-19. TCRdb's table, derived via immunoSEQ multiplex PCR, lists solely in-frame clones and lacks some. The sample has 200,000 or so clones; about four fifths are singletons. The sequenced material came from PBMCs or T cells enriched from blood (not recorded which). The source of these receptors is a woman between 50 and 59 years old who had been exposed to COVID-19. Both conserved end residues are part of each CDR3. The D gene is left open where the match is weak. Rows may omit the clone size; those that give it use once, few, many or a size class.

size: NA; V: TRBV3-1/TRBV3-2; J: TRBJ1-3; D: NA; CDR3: CASSRPGPGFSGNTIYF; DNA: TGTGCCAGCAGCCGGCCCGGCCCAGGCTTCTCTGGAAACACCATATATTTT
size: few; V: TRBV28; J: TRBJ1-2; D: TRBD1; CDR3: CASSSPGQGNYGYTF; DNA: TGTGCCAGCAGTTCGCCGGGACAGGGGAACTATGGCTACACCTTC
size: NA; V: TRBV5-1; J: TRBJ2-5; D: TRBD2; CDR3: CASSPGLAGLTQYF; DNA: TGCGCCAGCAGCCCCGGACTAGCGGGGTTGACCCAGTACTTC
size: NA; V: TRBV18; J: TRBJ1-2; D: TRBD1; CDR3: CASSRGQAPIYGYTF; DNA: TGTGCCAGCTCACGGGGACAGGCCCCAATCTATGGCTACACCTTC
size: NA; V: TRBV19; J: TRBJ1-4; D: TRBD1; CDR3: CASSTSGTGELFF; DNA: TGTGCCAGTAGTACCTCCGGGACAGGCGAACTGTTTTTT
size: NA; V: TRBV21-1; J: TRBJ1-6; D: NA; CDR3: CASSKGGDRGGPLHF; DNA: TGTGCCAGCAGCAAAGGGGGGGACAGGGGAGGGCCCCTCCACTTT
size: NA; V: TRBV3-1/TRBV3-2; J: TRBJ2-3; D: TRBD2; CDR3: CASSRSGDTQYF; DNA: TGTGCCAGCAGCCGTAGCGGGGATACGCAGTATTTT
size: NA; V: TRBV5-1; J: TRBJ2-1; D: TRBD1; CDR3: CASSLRTGIGDEQFF; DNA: TGCGCCAGCAGCCTGAGGACAGGGATTGGTGATGAGCAGTTCTTC
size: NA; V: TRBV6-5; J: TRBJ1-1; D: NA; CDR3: CASTPTGNPEAFF; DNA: TGTGCCAGCACCCCGACAGGTAACCCTGAAGCTTTCTTT
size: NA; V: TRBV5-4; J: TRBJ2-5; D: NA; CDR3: CASSFGVRETQYF; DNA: TGTGCCAGCAGCTTTGGAGTCCGAGAGACCCAGTACTTC
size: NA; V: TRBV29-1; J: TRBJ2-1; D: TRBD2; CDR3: CSAPFGGTYNEQFF; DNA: TGCAGCGCTCCTTTCGGGGGGACCTACAATGAGCAGTTCTTC
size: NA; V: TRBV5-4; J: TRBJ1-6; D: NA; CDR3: CATKGAANSPLHF; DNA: TGTGCCACAAAAGGGGCTGCGAATTCACCCCTCCACTTT
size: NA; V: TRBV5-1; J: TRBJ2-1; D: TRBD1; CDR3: CASSPGQTYNEQFF; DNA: TGCGCCAGCAGCCCGGGACAGACCTACAATGAGCAGTTCTTC
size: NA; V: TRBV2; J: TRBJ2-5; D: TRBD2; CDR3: CASSFSGGEETQYF; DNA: TGTGCCAGCAGTTTTAGCGGGGGGGAAGAGACCCAGTACTTC
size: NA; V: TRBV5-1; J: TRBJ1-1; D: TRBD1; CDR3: CASSLRQGSEAFF; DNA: TGCGCCAGCAGCTTGAGACAGGGATCAGAAGCTTTCTTT
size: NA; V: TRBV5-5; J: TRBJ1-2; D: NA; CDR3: CASSIGVTSEGYTF; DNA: TGTGCCAGCAGCATCGGGGTCACCTCGGAAGGCTACACCTTC
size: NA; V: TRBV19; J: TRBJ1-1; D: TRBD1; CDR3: CASSRRGTGGNTEAFF; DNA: TGTGCCAGTAGTAGAAGAGGGACAGGGGGGAACACTGAAGCTTTCTTT
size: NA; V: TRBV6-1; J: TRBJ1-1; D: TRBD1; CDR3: CASSEDLNRGNTEAFF; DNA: TGTGCCAGCAGTGAAGATCTGAACAGGGGGAACACTGAAGCTTTCTTT
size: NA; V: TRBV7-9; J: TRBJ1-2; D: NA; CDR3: CASSLGRPRDYGYTF; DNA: TGTGCCAGCAGCTTAGGGAGACCCAGGGACTATGGCTACACCTTC
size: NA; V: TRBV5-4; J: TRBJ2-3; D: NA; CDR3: CASSLQGFTDTQYF; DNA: TGTGCCAGCAGTTTACAGGGATTTACAGATACGCAGTATTTT
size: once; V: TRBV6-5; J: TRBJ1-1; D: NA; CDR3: CASTLARYTEAFF; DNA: TGTGCCAGCACCCTGGCTAGGTACACTGAAGCTTTCTTT
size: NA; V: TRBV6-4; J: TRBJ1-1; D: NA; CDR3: CASSVRGGTEAFF; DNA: TGTGCCAGCAGTGTGCGGGGCGGAACTGAAGCTTTCTTT
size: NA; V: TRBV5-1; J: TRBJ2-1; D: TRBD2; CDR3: CASSLEGLAGNNEQFF; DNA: TGCGCCAGCAGCTTGGAAGGACTAGCGGGGAACAATGAGCAGTTCTTC
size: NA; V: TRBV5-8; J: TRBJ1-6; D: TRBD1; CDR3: CASSWNRDRGNSPLHF; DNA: TGTGCCAGCAGCTGGAACCGGGACAGGGGGAATTCACCCCTCCACTTT
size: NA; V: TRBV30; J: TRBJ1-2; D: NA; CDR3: CAWSVGSLGGYTF; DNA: TGTGCCTGGAGTGTGGGGAGTCTCGGTGGCTACACCTTC
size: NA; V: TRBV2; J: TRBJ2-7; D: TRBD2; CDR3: CASIPSGSYEQYF; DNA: TGTGCCAGCATACCTAGCGGTTCCTACGAGCAGTACTTC
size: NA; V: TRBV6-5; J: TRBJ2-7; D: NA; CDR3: CASSPQAGSYEQYF; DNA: TGTGCCAGCAGTCCCCAGGCGGGTTCCTACGAGCAGTACTTC
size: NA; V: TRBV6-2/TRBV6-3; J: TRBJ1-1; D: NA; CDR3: CASSLLVRDTEAFF; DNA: TGTGCCAGCAGCCTGCTGGTTCGAGACACTGAAGCTTTCTTT
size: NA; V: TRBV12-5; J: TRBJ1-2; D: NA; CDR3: CASGFVREGYTF; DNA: TGTGCTAGTGGCTTCGTGAGGGAAGGCTACACCTTC
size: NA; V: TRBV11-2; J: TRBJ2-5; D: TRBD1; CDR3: CASSSYRGTGETQYF; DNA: TGTGCCAGCAGCTCCTACAGGGGGACGGGAGAGACCCAGTACTTC
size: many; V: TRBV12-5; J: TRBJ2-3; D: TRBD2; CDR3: CASGLAPTSGGVFSDTQYF; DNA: TGTGCTAGTGGTTTGGCCCCGACTAGCGGGGGGGTTTTTTCAGATACGCAGTATTTT
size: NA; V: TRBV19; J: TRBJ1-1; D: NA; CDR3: CASSIVVRETEAFF; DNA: TGTGCCAGTAGTATAGTGGTCCGCGAAACTGAAGCTTTCTTT
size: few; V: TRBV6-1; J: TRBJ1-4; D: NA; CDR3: CASSDNEGAWEKLFF; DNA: TGTGCCAGCAGTGATAATGAAGGGGCTTGGGAAAAACTGTTTTTT
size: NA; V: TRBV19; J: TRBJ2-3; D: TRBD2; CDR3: CASRLGGGTDTQYF; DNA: TGTGCCAGCCGATTGGGGGGGGGCACAGATACGCAGTATTTT
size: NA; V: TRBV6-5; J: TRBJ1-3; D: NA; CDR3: CASRRGILSYTIYF; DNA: TGTGCCAGCCGAAGGGGGATATTGAGCTACACCATATATTTT
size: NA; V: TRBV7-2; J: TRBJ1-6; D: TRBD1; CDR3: CASSPRGGTGHSPLHF; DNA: TGTGCCAGCAGCCCCCGAGGAGGGACAGGCCATTCACCCCTCCACTTT
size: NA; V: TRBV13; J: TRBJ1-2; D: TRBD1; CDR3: CASAPVGGQGAGYTF; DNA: TGTGCCAGCGCCCCCGTGGGGGGACAGGGGGCCGGCTACACCTTC
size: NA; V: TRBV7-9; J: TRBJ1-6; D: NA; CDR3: CASSLLPFPYNSPLHF; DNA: TGTGCCAGCAGCCTTCTCCCCTTCCCCTATAATTCACCCCTCCACTTT
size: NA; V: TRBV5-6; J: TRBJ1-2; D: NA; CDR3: CASSRDRNYGYTF; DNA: TGTGCCAGCAGCCGCGACAGGAACTATGGCTACACCTTC
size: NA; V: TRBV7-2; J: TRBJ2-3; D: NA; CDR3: CASSRTGSGTDTQYF; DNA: TGTGCCAGCAGCCGCACAGGGAGCGGCACAGATACGCAGTATTTT
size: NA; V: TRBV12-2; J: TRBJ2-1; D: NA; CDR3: CASRLGGSYNEQFF; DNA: TGTGCAAGTCGCTTGGGGGGATCCTACAATGAGCAGTTCTTC
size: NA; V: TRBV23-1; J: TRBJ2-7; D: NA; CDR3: CASGRDTTSEQYF; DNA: TGCGCCAGCGGCAGGGACACCACCTCCGAGCAGTACTTC
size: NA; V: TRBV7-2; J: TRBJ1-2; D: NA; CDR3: CASSYNSYGYTF; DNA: TGTGCCAGCAGCTATAACAGCTATGGCTACACCTTC
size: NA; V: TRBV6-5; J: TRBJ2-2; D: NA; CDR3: CASSYSIGELFF; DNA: TGTGCCAGCAGTTACTCTATCGGGGAGCTGTTTTTT
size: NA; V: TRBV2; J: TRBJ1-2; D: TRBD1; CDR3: CASSEIRGTGYGYTF; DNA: TGTGCCAGCAGTGAAATACGGGGGACAGGCTATGGCTACACCTTC
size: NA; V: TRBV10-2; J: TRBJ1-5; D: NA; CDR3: CASRQTYSGNQPQHF; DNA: TGCGCCAGCAGACAGACTTATAGCGGCAATCAGCCCCAGCATTTT
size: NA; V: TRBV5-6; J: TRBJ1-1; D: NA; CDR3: CASSFGWGGGTEAFF; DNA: TGTGCCAGCAGCTTCGGATGGGGAGGGGGCACTGAAGCTTTCTTT
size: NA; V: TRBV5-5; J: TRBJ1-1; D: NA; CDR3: CASSWEGNTEAFF; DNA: TGTGCCAGCAGCTGGGAGGGGAACACTGAAGCTTTCTTT
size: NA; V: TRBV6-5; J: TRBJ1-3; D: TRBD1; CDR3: CASGGQGTGNTIYF; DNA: TGTGCCAGCGGGGGACAGGGTACGGGAAACACCATATATTTT
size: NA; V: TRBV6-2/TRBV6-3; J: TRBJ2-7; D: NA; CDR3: CASSFGQIPLYEQYF; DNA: TGTGCCAGCAGTTTTGGACAGATTCCCCTCTACGAGCAGTACTTC